The rows below give T cell receptor beta chains drawn from one sample of a study of blood T cell repertoires in COVID-19. Produced via immunoSEQ multiplex PCR; TCRdb's table is partial and in-frame only. The sample consists of 200,000 to 250,000 clones, around 83% of them appearing once. The sample taken for sequencing was peripheral blood. The receptors derive from a woman aged 45 to 65 with acute or convalescent COVID-19. The CDR3 runs from the conserved cysteine through the conserved F or W. A D gene is named only where the DNA matches it firmly.

V gene: TRBV19; D gene: NA; CDR3 protein: CASSRGISANEKLFF
V gene: TRBV12-5; D gene: NA; CDR3 protein: CASGLIGTPNRSVKNIQYF
V gene: TRBV7-2; D gene: TRBD2; CDR3 protein: CASSGSTSGVTYEQYF
V gene: TRBV7-2; D gene: NA; CDR3 protein: CASGGGQANTGELFF
V gene: TRBV7-2; D gene: TRBD2; CDR3 protein: CASSLWTSGGTNTGELFF
V gene: TRBV13; D gene: NA; CDR3 protein: CASSLQGGRTDTQYF
V gene: TRBV19; D gene: TRBD1; CDR3 protein: CASTPDREETQYF
V gene: TRBV6-1; D gene: TRBD2; CDR3 protein: CAGSAGRLAGYNEQFF
V gene: TRBV9; D gene: NA; CDR3 protein: CASSVTHRANEKLFF
V gene: TRBV7-2; D gene: NA; CDR3 protein: CASSLAWTSRSPLHF
V gene: TRBV2; D gene: TRBD2; CDR3 protein: CASSETSGRTGELFF
V gene: TRBV10-2; D gene: NA; CDR3 protein: CASSYVGAEKLFF
V gene: TRBV24-1; D gene: TRBD2; CDR3 protein: CATSDLNSGGTTDTQYF
V gene: TRBV2; D gene: TRBD1; CDR3 protein: CASRDRAVGQPQHF
V gene: TRBV19; D gene: TRBD2; CDR3 protein: CASSIRASGTYNEQFF
V gene: TRBV5-1; D gene: TRBD1; CDR3 protein: CASSKGQPTDTQYF
V gene: TRBV5-6; D gene: NA; CDR3 protein: CASSFFSLYEQYF
V gene: TRBV28; D gene: TRBD1; CDR3 protein: CASSSTGTGPTEAFF
V gene: TRBV29-1; D gene: TRBD1; CDR3 protein: CSVGRGPDNEQYF
V gene: TRBV27; D gene: NA; CDR3 protein: CASNTDRYNEQFF
V gene: TRBV9; D gene: NA; CDR3 protein: CASAAYGADTQYF
V gene: TRBV29-1; D gene: NA; CDR3 protein: CSVGVVGDTEAFF
V gene: TRBV5-8; D gene: NA; CDR3 protein: CASSLQGQSGNTIYF
V gene: TRBV7-9; D gene: NA; CDR3 protein: CAMVRGFNEQFF
V gene: TRBV28; D gene: NA; CDR3 protein: CASSLSTDTQYF
V gene: TRBV21-1; D gene: NA; CDR3 protein: CASSKDSAGQGALAKNIQYF
V gene: TRBV5-1; D gene: NA; CDR3 protein: CASSISNTGELFF
V gene: TRBV28; D gene: NA; CDR3 protein: CASSVLDEQYF